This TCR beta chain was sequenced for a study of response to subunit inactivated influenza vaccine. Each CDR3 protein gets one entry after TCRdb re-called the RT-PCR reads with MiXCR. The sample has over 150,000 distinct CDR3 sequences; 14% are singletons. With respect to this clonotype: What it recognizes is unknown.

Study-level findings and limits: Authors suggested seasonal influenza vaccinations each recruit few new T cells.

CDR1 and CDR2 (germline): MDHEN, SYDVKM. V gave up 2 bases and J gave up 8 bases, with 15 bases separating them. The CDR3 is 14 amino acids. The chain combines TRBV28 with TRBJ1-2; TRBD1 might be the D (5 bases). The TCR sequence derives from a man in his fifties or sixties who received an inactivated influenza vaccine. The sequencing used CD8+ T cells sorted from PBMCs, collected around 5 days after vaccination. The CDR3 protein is CASSLLGAFEGYTF. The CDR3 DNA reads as TGTGCCAGCAGTTTACTCGGGGCTTTTGAGGGCTACACCTTC.